Below, 14 T cell receptor beta chains from the same sample are listed, as sequenced in a study of blood T cell repertoires in COVID-19. Clones were read by immunoSEQ multiplex PCR, and TCRdb kept only the in-frame ones, dropping some. The sample has just over 300,000 clones, 75% to 90% seen once. Sample: peripheral blood. The receptors shown here come from a man aged 18 to 29 with active or convalescent COVID-19.

The rearrangement joins TRBV6-6 to TRBJ2-7; 10 bases agree with TRBD2. Germline assignment: CDR1 MNHNY and CDR2 SVGAGI (reference sequence). V was clipped by 3 bases and J by 1 base; unmatched bases: 3. CDR3 length: 15 residues. CDR3 sequence reads: CASSYKREGSYEQYF. As DNA, the CDR3 is TGTGCCAGCAGTTATAAGCGGGAGGGGTCCTACGAGCAGTACTTC.

V and J are TRBV29-1 and TRBJ1-4; 7 bases agree with TRBD1. Germline V gene lookup returns CDR1 SQVTM and CDR2 ANQGSEA. Trimming at V came to 6 bases and at J to 8 bases, leaving 12 bases not matched to a gene. The CDR3 has 14 amino acids. CDR3 bases: TGCAGCGTCGCTCCGGACAGGCGGGTCGAAAAACTGTTTTTT. This translates into CSVAPDRRVEKLFF.

The chain links TRBV4-1 to TRBJ1-4, with TRBD1 matching over 8 bases. After removal of 0 bases from V and 10 bases from J, the junction contained 10 bases not matched to a gene. Germline CDR1 reads MGHRA; CDR2 reads YSYEKL. The CDR3 covers 16 residues. The CDR3 reads CASSQDLGQGAVKLFF. CDR3 nucleotide sequence: TGCGCCAGCAGCCAAGATCTAGGGCAGGGGGCTGTAAAACTGTTTTTT.

V is TRBV2 and J is TRBJ1-1; D may be TRBD1 (6 bases). This CDR3 contains 15 residues. Trimming shortened V by 0 bases and J by 11 bases, and 19 bases separated the two germline ends. The germline CDR1 and CDR2 sequences are SNHLY and FYNNEI. In DNA form, the CDR3 reads TGTGCCAGCAGTGAAGCAACAGCCAGGGGAATCGGGGCTTTCTTT. It yields the protein CASSEATARGIGAFF.

J is TRBJ2-1 and V is TRBV19; 7 bases are shared with TRBD2. This CDR3 is built from 15 residues. In germline, CDR1 is LNHDA, CDR2 SQIVND (reference sequence). Germline trimming cut 7 bases from V and 4 bases from J; bases unmatched to any gene: 10. CDR3 residues: CASTQTRGGYNEQFF. The DNA of the CDR3 is TGTGCCAGTACCCAAACGAGGGGAGGGTACAATGAGCAGTTCTTC.

CDR3 in amino acids: CASSPEEGATGANVLTF. CDR3 bases: TGTGCCAGCAGCCCCGAGGAGGGGGCGACTGGGGCCAACGTCCTGACTTTC. This chain joins TRBV13 and TRBJ2-6; possible D gene TRBD1, 7 bases. CDR1 is PRHDT and CDR2 is FYEKMQ in the germline V gene (reference sequence). V shed 5 bases and J shed 2 bases, with 16 bases lying between them. The length of the CDR3 is 17 residues.

As DNA, the CDR3 is TGTGCCAGCTCTGGGACAGGTGGTTTGGCTTTCTTT. Translating it yields CASSGTGGLAFF. The V gene is TRBV5-6, the J gene TRBJ1-1; 8 bases map to TRBD1. The germline V gene has CDR1 SGHDT and CDR2 YYEEEE. CDR3 length: 12 residues. V trimming: 7 bases; J trimming: 11 bases; junction bases outside the gene matches: 10. The full variable domain, its missing parts supplied by reference TRBV5-6 and TRBJ1-1, is DAGVTQSPTHLIKTRGQQVTLRCSPKSGHDTVSWYQQALGQGPQFIFQYYEEEERQRGNFPDRFSGHQFPNYSSELNVNALLLGDSALYLCASSGTGGLAFFGQGTRLTVV.

This clone is a singleton in its sample. The CDR3 loop is CASSLEGARTEAFF. Here the CDR3 DNA reads TGTGCCAGCAGCCTAGAGGGGGCGCGGACTGAAGCTTTCTTT. The chain employs TRBV4-2 and TRBJ1-1; 7 bases agree with TRBD1. The J segment lost 5 bases and the V segment lost 4 bases, leaving 7 bases of the junction unmatched. This CDR3 is built from 14 residues. Germline assignment: CDR1 LGHNA and CDR2 YNFKEQ.

The rearrangement uses TRBV5-5 and TRBJ1-6; D call uncertain. Germline loops: CDR1 SGHKS, CDR2 YYEKEE (reference sequence). The CDR3 has 12 amino acids. V was shortened by 6 bases and J by 14 bases, with 15 bases between the two germline ends. The CDR3 nucleotides read TGTGCCAGCACCCCTCATGGCGGGGCCCTCCACTTT. Protein sequence: CASTPHGGALHF.

This clone was counted a single time. The rearrangement joins TRBV5-1 to TRBJ1-1; TRBD1 might be the D (6 bases). Germline CDR1 SGHRS, CDR2 YFSETQ. V was trimmed by 3 bases and J by 3 bases, leaving 15 bases between them. The CDR3 totals 15 residues. CDR3 sequence reads: CASSSVNTGYTEAFF. The CDR3, as DNA: TGCGCCAGCAGCTCCGTCAATACAGGGTACACTGAAGCTTTCTTT.

This chain links TRBV12-5 with TRBJ2-2; 14 bases line up with TRBD2. Trimming cost V 3 bases and J 7 bases; bases outside gene matches: 7. The CDR3 totals 17 residues. The V gene's germline CDR1 is LGHNT and CDR2 FRNRAP. The CDR3 nucleotides are TGTGCTAGTGGTTTCCTGGGACTAGCGGGAGCGGGCGGGGAGCTGTTTTTT. Translated: CASGFLGLAGAGGELFF. The full variable domain, completed using reference TRBV12-5 and TRBJ2-2, is DARVTQTPRHKVTEMGQEVTMRCQPILGHNTVFWYRQTMMQGLELLAYFRNRAPLDDSGMPKDRFSAEMPDATLATLKIQPSEPRDSAVYFCASGFLGLAGAGGELFFGEGSRLTVL.

The sample holds one count of this clone. The rearrangement links TRBV6-6 to TRBJ1-6; D remains ambiguous. This CDR3 is built from 12 residues. Per germline, CDR1 MNHNY and CDR2 SVGAGI (reference sequence). V gave up 7 bases and J gave up 5 bases, with 6 bases separating them. The CDR3 DNA is TGTGCCAGCACCTTCGATAATTCACCCCTCCACTTT. Its translation: CASTFDNSPLHF.

The V call is TRBV4-3, the J call TRBJ2-1; TRBD2 agrees at 9 bases. This CDR3 is built from 15 residues. The trim removed 0 bases at V and 10 bases at J, leaving 7 bases unmatched. The V gene's germline CDR1 is LGHNA and CDR2 YSLEER. DNA of the CDR3: TGCGCCAGCAGCCAAGATAGGACTAGCGCAATGGAGCAGTTCTTC. Protein: CASSQDRTSAMEQFF.

The genes are TRBV5-6 and TRBJ1-2, with D uncertain. CDR3 size: 16 residues. In germline, CDR1 is SGHDT, CDR2 YYEEEE. V was clipped by 0 bases and J by 2 bases, with 14 bases between them. CDR3 coding DNA: TGTGCCAGCAGCTTGGGAGGGCTGGTGGGCAACTATGGCTACACCTTC. As protein: CASSLGGLVGNYGYTF.